This TCR beta chain was identified during a study of human T cells and chemical hapten exposure. About the study: The sensitizer, 2% DPC, was used on around 2 cm by around 2 cm of upper inner arm skin.

TCRdb itself ran the RACE reads through MiXCR, one entry per CDR3 protein. The table records about 90,000 distinct CDR3 sequences, about 10% of them present only once. The time point is: patch test 1, 2 weeks after DPC sensitization. As for treatment: therapeutic diphenylcyclopropenone sensitization with weekly scalp DPC. Many counts were recorded for this clonotype. Sample: whole blood, taken in connection with sensitization to the hapten diphenylcyclopropenone (DPC). The TCR comes from a man aged 40-50 years with alopecia areata. Some clones in this sample may be carry-over from other donors' samples.

The CDR3 region is CSPGQGAGGYTF. The CDR3 nucleotides are TGCAGCCCAGGGCAAGGGGCGGGAGGCTACACCTTC. The chain joins TRBV20-1 to TRBJ1-2; D is possibly TRBD1 (5 bases). Germline CDR1 is DFQATT and CDR2 is SNEGSKA (reference sequence). This CDR3 is 12 amino acids long.